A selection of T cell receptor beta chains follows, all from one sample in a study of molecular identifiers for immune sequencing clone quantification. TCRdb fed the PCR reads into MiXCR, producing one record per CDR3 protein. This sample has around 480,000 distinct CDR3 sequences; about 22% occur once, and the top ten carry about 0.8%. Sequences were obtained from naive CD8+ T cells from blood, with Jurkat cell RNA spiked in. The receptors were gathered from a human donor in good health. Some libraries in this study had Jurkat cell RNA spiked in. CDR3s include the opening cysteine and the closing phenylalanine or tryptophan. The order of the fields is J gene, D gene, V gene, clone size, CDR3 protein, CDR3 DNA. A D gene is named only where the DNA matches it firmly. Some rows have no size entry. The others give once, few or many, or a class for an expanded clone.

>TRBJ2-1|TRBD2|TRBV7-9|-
CASSSGAWREGSNEQFF
TGTGCCAGCAGCTCCGGTGCCTGGCGGGAGGGGTCTAATGAGCAGTTCTTC
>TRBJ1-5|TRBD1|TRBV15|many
CATSSTGQGSMGNQPQHF
TGTGCCACCAGCAGTACGGGACAGGGGAGTATGGGCAATCAGCCCCAGCATTTT
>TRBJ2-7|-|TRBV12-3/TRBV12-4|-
CASRSGWAADEQYF
TGTGCCAGCAGGTCCGGTTGGGCAGCAGACGAGCAGTACTTC
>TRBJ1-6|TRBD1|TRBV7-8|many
CASSLAEGAGSPLHF
TGTGCCAGCAGCTTAGCAGAGGGGGCAGGTTCACCCCTCCACTTT
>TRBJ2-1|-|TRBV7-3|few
CASSLTSETYNEQFF
TGTGCCAGCAGCTTAACGAGCGAGACCTACAATGAGCAGTTCTTC
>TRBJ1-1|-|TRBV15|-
CATSRTDRRGTEAFF
TGTGCCACCAGCAGGACCGACAGGCGGGGAACTGAAGCTTTCTTT
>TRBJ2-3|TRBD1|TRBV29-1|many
CSYRGQGTDTQYF
TGCAGCTACAGGGGTCAGGGCACAGATACGCAGTATTTT
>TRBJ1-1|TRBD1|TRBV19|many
CASSTSTGGYTEAFF
TGTGCCAGTAGTACGTCGACAGGGGGGTACACTGAAGCTTTCTTT
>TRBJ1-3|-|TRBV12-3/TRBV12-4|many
CASSTRQNSGNTIYF
TGTGCCAGCAGCACCAGACAGAACTCTGGAAACACCATATATTTT
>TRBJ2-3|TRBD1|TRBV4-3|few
CASSQDVTGVFTQYF
TGCGCCAGCAGCCAAGATGTCACAGGGGTTTTTACGCAGTATTTT
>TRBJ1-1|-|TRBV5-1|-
CASSLENRLEAFF
TGCGCCAGCAGCTTGGAGAACAGGCTTGAAGCTTTCTTT
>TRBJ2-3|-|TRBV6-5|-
CASSYSNRDTQYF
TGTGCCAGCAGTTACTCGAACCGAGATACGCAGTATTTT
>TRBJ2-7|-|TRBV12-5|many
CASGPVGSNYEQYF
TGTGCTAGTGGTCCGGTCGGATCCAACTACGAGCAGTACTTC
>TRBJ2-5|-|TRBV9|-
CASSAEGLWKETQYF
TGTGCCAGCAGCGCAGAAGGACTATGGAAAGAGACCCAGTACTTC
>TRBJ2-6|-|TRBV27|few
CASSWTATTSGANVLTF
TGTGCCAGCAGTTGGACAGCCACCACCTCTGGGGCCAACGTCCTGACTTTC
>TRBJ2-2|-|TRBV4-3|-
CASSQDFPANTGELFF
TGCGCCAGCAGCCAAGATTTTCCCGCGAACACCGGGGAGCTGTTTTTT
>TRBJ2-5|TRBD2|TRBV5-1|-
CASSNARTSGSRETQYF
TGCGCCAGCAGCAACGCCAGGACTAGCGGGAGTCGAGAGACCCAGTACTTC
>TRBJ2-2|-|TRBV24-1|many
CATSPGRADGELFF
TGTGCCACCAGCCCCGGCAGGGCGGACGGGGAGCTGTTTTTT
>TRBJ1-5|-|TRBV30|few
CAWSVRQNDNQPQHF
TGTGCCTGGAGTGTACGACAGAATGACAATCAGCCCCAGCATTTT
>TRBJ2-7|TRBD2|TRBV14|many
CASSLTSSGGAYEQYF
TGTGCCAGCAGCCTTACTTCTAGCGGGGGGGCCTACGAGCAGTACTTC
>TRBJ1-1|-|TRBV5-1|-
CASSLTGITEAFF
TGCGCCAGCAGCTTAACAGGGATCACTGAAGCTTTCTTT
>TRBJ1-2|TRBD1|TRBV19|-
CASSSGQGLSGYTF
TGTGCCAGTAGCTCGGGACAGGGTTTGTCGGGCTACACCTTC
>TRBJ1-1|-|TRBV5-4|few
CASSWEGLEAFF
TGTGCCAGCAGCTGGGAGGGACTTGAAGCTTTCTTT
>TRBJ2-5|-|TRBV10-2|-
CASSTGTQETQYF
TGCGCCAGCAGTACAGGGACCCAAGAGACCCAGTACTTC
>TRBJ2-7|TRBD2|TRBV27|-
CASSLLGTRASYEQYF
TGTGCCAGCAGTTTATTGGGGACTAGAGCCTCCTACGAGCAGTACTTC
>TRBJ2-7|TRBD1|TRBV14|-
CASSHSGGVYEQYF
TGTGCCAGCAGCCACTCAGGGGGCGTCTACGAGCAGTACTTC
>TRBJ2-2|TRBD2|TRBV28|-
CASSHDRLAGAVGTGELFF
TGTGCCAGCAGTCACGACAGACTAGCGGGAGCAGTCGGCACCGGGGAGCTGTTTTTT
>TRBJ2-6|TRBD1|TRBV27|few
CASSTLLWTGDSGANVLTF
TGTGCCAGCAGTACTCTACTTTGGACAGGAGACTCTGGGGCCAACGTCCTGACTTTC
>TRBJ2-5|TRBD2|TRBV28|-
CASSSWGGEGLETQYF
TGTGCCAGCAGTTCATGGGGAGGGGAGGGGTTGGAGACCCAGTACTTC
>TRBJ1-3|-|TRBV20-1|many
CSARDMTGRSGNTIYF
TGCAGTGCTAGAGATATGACGGGGCGATCTGGAAACACCATATATTTT
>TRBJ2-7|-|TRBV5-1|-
CASSLDPETSYYEQYF
TGCGCCAGCAGCTTGGATCCGGAGACCTCGTACTACGAGCAGTACTTC
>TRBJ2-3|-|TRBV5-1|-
CASSEDTYTDTRYF
TGCGCCAGCTCGGAGGACACCTACACAGATACGCGGTATTTT
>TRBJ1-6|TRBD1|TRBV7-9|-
CASSLGQGAADSPLHF
TGTGCCAGCAGCTTAGGACAGGGGGCGGCGGATTCACCCCTCCACTTT
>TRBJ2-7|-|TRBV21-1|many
CASSKDPAGKYYEQYF
TGTGCCAGCAGCAAAGATCCAGCGGGAAAGTACTACGAGCAGTACTTC
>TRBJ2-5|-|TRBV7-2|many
CASSLVQPQETQYF
TGTGCCAGCAGCTTAGTCCAGCCCCAAGAGACCCAGTACTTC
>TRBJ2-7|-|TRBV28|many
CACGTFLEQYF
TGTGCCTGCGGGACTTTCCTCGAGCAGTACTTC
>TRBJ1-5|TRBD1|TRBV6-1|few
CASSAWTGTQQPQHF
TGTGCCAGCAGTGCTTGGACAGGGACTCAGCAGCCCCAGCATTTT
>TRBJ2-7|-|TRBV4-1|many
CASSQDWAQGVYEQYF
TGCGCCAGCAGCCAAGATTGGGCGCAGGGTGTCTACGAGCAGTACTTC
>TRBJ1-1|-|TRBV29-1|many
CSVGGDRENTEAFF
TGCAGCGTTGGTGGCGACAGAGAAAACACTGAAGCTTTCTTT
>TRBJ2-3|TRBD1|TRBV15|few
CATSLDTGAGGTQYF
TGTGCCACCAGCTTAGACACAGGGGCAGGGGGTACGCAGTATTTT
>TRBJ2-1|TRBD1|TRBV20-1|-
CSAGHRDRVYNEQFF
TGCAGTGCTGGACACCGGGACAGGGTCTACAATGAGCAGTTCTTC
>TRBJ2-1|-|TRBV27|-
CASSLSGEVDEQFF
TGTGCCAGCAGTTTAAGTGGGGAGGTGGATGAGCAGTTCTTC
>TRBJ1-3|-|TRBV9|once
CASSPGWGGQISGNTIYF
TGTGCCAGCAGCCCGGGGTGGGGAGGACAGATCTCTGGAAACACCATATATTTT
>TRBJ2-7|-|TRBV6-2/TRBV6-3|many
CASSHRYYEQYF
TGTGCCAGCAGCCACCGGTACTACGAGCAGTACTTC
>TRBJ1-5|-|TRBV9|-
CASSGEGVQSQHF
TGTGCCAGCAGCGGGGAGGGAGTGCAGTCCCAGCATTTT
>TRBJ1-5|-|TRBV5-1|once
CASGLWTNQPQHF
TGCGCCAGCGGCTTGTGGACGAATCAGCCCCAGCATTTT